The 24 T cell receptor beta chains reported below all come from one sample, sequenced in a study of shared clonotypes between healthy human individuals. The table came from immunoSEQ multiplex PCR; TCRdb's copy has only in-frame clones and leaves some out. This table has 190,000 or so clones, 60% to 75% appearing once. Sequenced material: memory CD4+ T cells sorted from blood. The subset here: CD45RA-negative fraction. These TCRs come from a man in his thirties or forties in good health.

The V and J genes are TRBV7-8 and TRBJ1-1; the match to TRBD1 covers 9 bases. The germline V gene has CDR1 SGHVS and CDR2 FQNEAQ. V shed 5 bases, J shed 14 bases, and the junction held 15 bases outside the gene matches. The CDR3 covers 14 residues. This CDR3 is CASSPGQGLPWAFF. CDR3 nucleotide sequence: TGTGCCAGCAGCCCTGGACAGGGGCTCCCCTGGGCATTCTTT.

This clone was counted a few times. This chain connects TRBV2 to TRBJ2-5, with a possible D match to TRBD2 (6 bases). This CDR3 region has 14 residues. Germline V CDR1 and CDR2: SNHLY, FYNNEI. Trimming left V 6 bases short and J 2 bases short, with 13 bases between. CDR3 in DNA: TGTGCCAGCAGCAACGGAGGGGAACAAGAGACCCAGTACTTC. It is translated as CASSNGGEQETQYF.

The chain employs TRBV12-5 and TRBJ2-2; 12 positions agree with TRBD1. CDR3 length: 23 residues. The germline CDR1 and CDR2 sequences are LGHNT and FRNRAP. V lost 2 bases, J lost 6 bases, and 25 bases stayed unmatched. CDR3 DNA: TGTGCTAGTGGTTTGACCCCCTCGGGACAGGGGGCTTCCGGGACTAGTAACGCCGGGGAGCTGTTTTTT. Translation: CASGLTPSGQGASGTSNAGELFF.

The CDR3 spells CASSLEKGQYQPQHF. The CDR3 DNA reads TGTGCCAGCAGCTTAGAGAAAGGACAGTATCAGCCCCAGCATTTT. This chain connects TRBV7-2 to TRBJ1-5; possibly TRBD1 for D (6 bases). With 1 base removed from V and 5 bases from J, the gap between germline ends came to 12 bases. This CDR3 comprises 15 residues. CDR1 and CDR2 (germline): SGHTA, FQGNSA.

V gene TRBV18 combines with J gene TRBJ2-7; perhaps D is TRBD1 or TRBD2 (5 bases each). Germline V gives CDR1 KGHSH, CDR2 LQKENI. Trimming pared 0 bases from V and 6 bases from J, leaving 12 bases between. CDR3 length: 14 amino acids. The CDR3 sequence is CASSPPRVRVEQYF. The CDR3 bases are TGTGCCAGCTCACCACCGCGGGTCAGGGTCGAGCAGTACTTC.

This chain connects TRBV29-1 to TRBJ1-1, with unresolved D. CDR3 size: 10 residues. Germline V lookup: CDR1 SQVTM, CDR2 ANQGSEA. The germline V and J ends were trimmed by 5 bases and 2 bases, with 3 bases remaining between them. CDR3 sequence (DNA): TGCAGCGTTACAAACACTGAAGCTTTCTTT. Its protein product is CSVTNTEAFF.

The V and J genes are TRBV18 and TRBJ2-7; TRBD1 agrees at 8 bases. The CDR3 spans 15 residues. The germline CDR1 and CDR2 sequences are KGHSH and LQKENI. Germline trimming cut 3 bases from V and 3 bases from J; bases unmatched to any gene: 7. The CDR3 region has the DNA TGTGCCAGCTCACCTACAGGGGGTCGTCGCTACGAGCAGTACTTC. It translates to CASSPTGGRRYEQYF.

The V call is TRBV12-5, the J call TRBJ2-2; possible D gene TRBD2, 6 bases. Between the trimmed V and J ends, which lost 8 bases and 3 bases, there was a span of 10 bases. This CDR3 spans 13 amino acids. Germline V gives CDR1 LGHNT, CDR2 FRNRAP. CDR3 region: CASRWEDTGELFF. The CDR3 DNA sequence: TGTGCTAGTCGATGGGAGGACACCGGGGAGCTGTTTTTT.

This clone was observed once. This chain connects TRBV11-2 to TRBJ2-3, with TRBD2 matching 7 bases. In germline, CDR1 is SGHAT, CDR2 FQNNGV. V lost 1 base, J lost 0 bases, and 7 bases stayed unmatched. This CDR3 spans 17 amino acids. For the CDR3, the DNA is TGTGCCAGCAGCTTAGTCCCTAGCGGAATTAGCACAGATACGCAGTATTTT. This encodes CASSLVPSGISTDTQYF.

The V call is TRBV5-1, the J call TRBJ2-1; D is ambiguous. CDR3 length: 12 amino acids. Germline V gene data show CDR1 as SGHRS and CDR2 as YFSETQ. Trimming took 0 bases from V and 11 from J, leaving 9 bases between them. CDR3 in DNA: TGCGCCAGCAGCTTGGACCTAGATAAGCAGTTCTTC. It translates to CASSLDLDKQFF.

V is TRBV2 and J is TRBJ2-2; possible D gene TRBD2, 5 bases. V shed 4 bases and J shed 4 bases, with 13 bases lying between them. CDR1 and CDR2 (germline): SNHLY, FYNNEI. This CDR3 contains 15 residues. The CDR3 loop reads CASSGPVGSTGELFF. In nucleotides, the CDR3 is TGTGCCAGCAGTGGCCCTGTTGGGAGCACCGGGGAGCTGTTTTTT.

This clone has just one count. The V and J genes are TRBV7-2 and TRBJ2-4; unclear D gene. The V gene lost 3 bases and the J gene lost 5 bases, with 8 bases spanning the gap. The CDR3 consists of 13 residues. CDR1 and CDR2 (germline): SGHTA, FQGNSA. The DNA for the CDR3 is TGTGCCAGCAGCTTTGCAGGAGAAAACATTCAGTACTTC. Its protein is CASSFAGENIQYF.

This clone was detected once. The chain couples TRBV28 to TRBJ1-2, with D possibly matching TRBD1 (6 bases). Per the germline V gene, CDR1 is MDHEN and CDR2 is SYDVKM. The V end lost 3 bases, the J end lost 4 bases, and 21 bases lay between the germline ends. The length of the CDR3 is 17 residues. Written as DNA, the CDR3 is TGTGCCAGCAGTTTCCCCGACAGGAGCAGAGGCCTCTATGGCTACACCTTC. Residues: CASSFPDRSRGLYGYTF.

This clone appeared a few times. The CDR3 nucleotides read TGTGCCATCAGTTCAGGGCGTAGCACAGATACGCAGTATTTT. It is translated as CAISSGRSTDTQYF. The J gene is TRBJ2-3, the V gene TRBV10-3; TRBD1 might be the D (5 bases). CDR1 and CDR2 (germline): ENHRY, SYGVKD. There are 14 residues in the CDR3. With 5 bases removed from V and 0 bases from J, the gap between germline ends came to 9 bases.

J is TRBJ2-6 and V is TRBV7-2; D might be TRBD2 (6 bases). The CDR3 extends over 21 amino acids. V lost 0 bases to trimming and J lost 0 bases, with 21 bases between them. CDR1 and CDR2 (germline): SGHTA, FQGNSA. The CDR3 here is CASSLAVKSGPTYSGANVLTF. DNA of the CDR3: TGTGCCAGCAGCTTAGCAGTGAAGAGCGGGCCTACTTACTCTGGGGCCAACGTCCTGACTTTC.

V and J are TRBV11-2 and TRBJ2-2, with D uncertain. Trimming stripped 1 base from V and 1 base from J, with 4 bases between. The CDR3 sequence is 14 residues long. The germline CDR1 and CDR2 sequences are SGHAT and FQNNGV. The CDR3 sequence: CASSLVRNTGELFF. The CDR3 DNA reads as TGTGCCAGCAGCTTAGTTCGGAACACCGGGGAGCTGTTTTTT.

The chain is built from TRBV2 and TRBJ1-1; D gene ambiguous. The ends were cut back, 6 bases at V and 0 bases at J, with 14 bases in the middle. Per the germline V gene, CDR1 is SNHLY and CDR2 is FYNNEI. The CDR3 has 15 residues. The chain's CDR3 is CASSKVNSMNTEAFF. CDR3 DNA sequence: TGTGCCAGCAGCAAGGTCAATAGTATGAACACTGAAGCTTTCTTT.

The chain has TRBV5-1 and TRBJ1-1, with 7 bases matching TRBD1. This CDR3 comprises 15 residues. Germline trimming cut 0 bases from V and 5 bases from J; bases unmatched to any gene: 7. Germline CDR1 reads SGHRS; CDR2 reads YFSETQ. Here the CDR3 reads CASSLGQGFQTEAFF. In nucleotides, the CDR3 is TGCGCCAGCAGCTTGGGACAGGGTTTTCAGACTGAAGCTTTCTTT.

The chain links TRBV10-2 to TRBJ2-7; a possible D gene is TRBD2 (6 bases). The CDR3 has 13 residues. Germline CDR1 is WSHSY and CDR2 is SAAADI. V shed 4 bases and J shed 4 bases, with 11 bases lying between them. CDR3 sequence: CASSGGEPYEQYF. CDR3 DNA sequence: TGCGCCAGCAGTGGGGGGGAGCCTTACGAGCAGTACTTC.

This chain connects TRBV18 to TRBJ2-2; 8 bases map to TRBD1. Germline-derived CDR1 and CDR2 are KGHSH and LQKENI. The J segment lost 1 base and the V segment lost 1 base, leaving 2 bases of the junction unmatched. The CDR3 totals 16 residues. The CDR3 DNA sequence: TGTGCCAGCTCACCACGGACAGGGCAGAACACCGGGGAGCTGTTTTTT. It encodes CASSPRTGQNTGELFF.

This chain uses TRBV7-9 with TRBJ2-2; D unclear. V shed 3 bases and J shed 8 bases, with 4 bases lying between them. CDR1 is SEHNR and CDR2 is FQNEAQ in the germline V gene (reference sequence). This CDR3 contains 11 residues. CDR3 bases: TGTGCCAGCAGCTTGATGGGGGAGCTGTTTTTT. Its protein is CASSLMGELFF.

In the case of this clone: A read error may be the cause here, since a much bigger clone is one base away. The chain joins TRBV2 to TRBJ2-1; 12 nucleotides line up with TRBD2. Germline lookup yields CDR1 SNHLY and CDR2 FYNNEI. The V segment lost 4 bases and the J segment 6 bases; nucleotides outside the gene matches: 13. The CDR3 has 18 amino acids. CDR3 in DNA: TGTGCCAGCAGTGGCCCCCTACTAGCGGGAGGAGTCTCCAATGAGCAGTTCTTC. Amino acid sequence: CASSGPLLAGGVSNEQFF.

V gene TRBV18 combines with J gene TRBJ1-3; D unclear. Germline CDR1 KGHSH, CDR2 LQKENI. The V end was cut by 0 bases, the J end by 4 bases, with 7 bases between. This CDR3 comprises 14 residues. In DNA, the CDR3 is TGTGCCAGCTCACCACCTTTAGTAGGAAACACCATATATTTT. This gives the protein CASSPPLVGNTIYF.

This clone was counted a single time. The chain has TRBV7-4 and TRBJ2-7; 10 bases are a match to TRBD2. The CDR3 has 14 residues. Looked up from germline, CDR1 is SGHVT and CDR2 is SQSDAQ. J was trimmed by 2 bases and V by 5 bases; bases with no gene match: 3. The CDR3 here is CASSLGLAAYEQYF. CDR3 in DNA: TGTGCCAGCAGCCTCGGACTAGCGGCCTACGAGCAGTACTTC. Filled out from reference TRBV7-4 and TRBJ2-7, the complete variable domain reads GAGVSQSPRYKVAKRGRDVALRCDSISGHVTLYWYRQTLGQGSEVLTYSQSDAQRDKSGRPSGRFSAERPERSVSTLKIQRTEQGDSAVYLCASSLGLAAYEQYFGPGTRLTVT.